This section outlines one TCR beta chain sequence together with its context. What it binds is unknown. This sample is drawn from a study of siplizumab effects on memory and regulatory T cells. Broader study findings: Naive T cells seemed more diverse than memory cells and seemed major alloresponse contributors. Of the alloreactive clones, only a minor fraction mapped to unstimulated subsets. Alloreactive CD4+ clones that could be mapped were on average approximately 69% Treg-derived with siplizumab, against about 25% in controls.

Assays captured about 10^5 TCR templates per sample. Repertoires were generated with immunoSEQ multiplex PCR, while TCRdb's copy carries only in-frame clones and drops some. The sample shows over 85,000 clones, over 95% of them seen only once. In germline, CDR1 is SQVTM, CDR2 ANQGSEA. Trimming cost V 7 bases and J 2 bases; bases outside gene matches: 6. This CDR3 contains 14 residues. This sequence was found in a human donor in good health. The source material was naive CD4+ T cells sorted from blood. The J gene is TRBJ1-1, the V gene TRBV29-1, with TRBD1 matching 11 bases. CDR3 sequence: CSADGTGGNTEAFF. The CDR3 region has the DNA TGCAGCGCTGACGGGACAGGGGGTAACACTGAAGCTTTCTTT.